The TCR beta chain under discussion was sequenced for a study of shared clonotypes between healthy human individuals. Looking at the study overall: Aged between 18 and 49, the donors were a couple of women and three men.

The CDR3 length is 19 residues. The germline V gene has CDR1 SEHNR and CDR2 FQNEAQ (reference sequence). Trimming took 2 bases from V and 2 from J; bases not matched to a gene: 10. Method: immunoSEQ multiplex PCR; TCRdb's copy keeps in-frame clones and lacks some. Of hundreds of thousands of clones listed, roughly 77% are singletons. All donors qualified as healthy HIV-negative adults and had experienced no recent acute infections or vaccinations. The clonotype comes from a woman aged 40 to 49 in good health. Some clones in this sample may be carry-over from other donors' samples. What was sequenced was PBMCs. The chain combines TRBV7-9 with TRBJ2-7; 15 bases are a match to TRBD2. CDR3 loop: CASSLSPGLAGGGPYEQYF. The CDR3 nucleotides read TGTGCCAGCAGCTTATCCCCCGGACTAGCGGGAGGGGGACCCTACGAGCAGTACTTC.